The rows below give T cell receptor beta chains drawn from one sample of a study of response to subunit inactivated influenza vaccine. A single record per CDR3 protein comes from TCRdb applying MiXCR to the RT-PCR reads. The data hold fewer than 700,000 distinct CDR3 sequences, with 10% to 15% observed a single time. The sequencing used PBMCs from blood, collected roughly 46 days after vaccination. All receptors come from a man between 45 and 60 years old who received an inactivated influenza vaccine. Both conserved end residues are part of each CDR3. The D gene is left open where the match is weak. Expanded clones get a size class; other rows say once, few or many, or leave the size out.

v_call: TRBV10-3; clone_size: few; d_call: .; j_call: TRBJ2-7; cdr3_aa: CATGDFSYEQYF; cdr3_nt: TGTGCCACAGGGGACTTCTCCTACGAGCAGTACTTC
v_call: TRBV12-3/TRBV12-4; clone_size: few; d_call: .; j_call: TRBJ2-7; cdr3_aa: CASSPFDYEQYF; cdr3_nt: TGTGCCAGCAGCCCGTTCGACTACGAGCAGTACTTC
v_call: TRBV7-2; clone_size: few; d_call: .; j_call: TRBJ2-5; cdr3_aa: CASSAIVETQYF; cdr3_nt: TGTGCCAGCAGCGCCATAGTAGAGACCCAGTACTTC
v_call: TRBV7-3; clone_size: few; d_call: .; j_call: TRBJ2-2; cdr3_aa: CASSFSPRNTGELFF; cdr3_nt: TGTGCCAGCAGCTTTAGTCCTAGAAACACCGGGGAGCTGTTTTTT
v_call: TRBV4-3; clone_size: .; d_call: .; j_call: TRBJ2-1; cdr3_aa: CASSPGSGGGNNEQFF; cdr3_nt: TGCGCCAGCAGCCCTGGTTCCGGTGGAGGAAACAATGAGCAGTTCTTC
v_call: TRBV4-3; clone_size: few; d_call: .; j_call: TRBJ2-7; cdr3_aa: CASSQDQETDSSYEQYF; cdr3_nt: TGCGCCAGCAGCCAAGATCAGGAGACCGATAGCTCCTACGAGCAGTACTTC
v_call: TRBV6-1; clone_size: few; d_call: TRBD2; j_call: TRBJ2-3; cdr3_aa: CASSRPSGLAGFADTQYF; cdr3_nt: TGTGCCAGCAGTCGCCCCTCCGGACTAGCGGGATTCGCAGATACGCAGTATTTT
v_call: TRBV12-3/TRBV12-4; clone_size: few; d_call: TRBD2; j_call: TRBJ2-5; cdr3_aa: CASLAGGGQTQYF; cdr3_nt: TGTGCCAGCCTGGCGGGAGGGGGACAGACCCAGTACTTC
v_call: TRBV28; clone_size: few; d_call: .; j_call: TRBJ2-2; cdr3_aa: CASSFDPRGTNTGELFF; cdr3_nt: TGTGCCAGCAGTTTCGATCCGCGGGGCACTAACACCGGGGAGCTGTTTTTT
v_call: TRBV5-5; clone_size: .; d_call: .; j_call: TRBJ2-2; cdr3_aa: CASSLVVGNTGELFF; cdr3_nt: TGTGCCAGCAGCTTGGTCGTCGGGAACACCGGGGAGCTGTTTTTT
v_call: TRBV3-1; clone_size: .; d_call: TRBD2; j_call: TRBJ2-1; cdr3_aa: CTFCSGTSGRARSYNEQFF; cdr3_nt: TGTACCTTCTGTTCAGGGACTAGCGGGAGGGCCAGGTCCTACAATGAGCAGTTCTTC
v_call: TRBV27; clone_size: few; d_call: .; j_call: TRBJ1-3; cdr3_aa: CASRGAKAGNTIYF; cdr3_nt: TGTGCCAGCAGGGGGGCTAAAGCTGGAAACACCATATATTTT
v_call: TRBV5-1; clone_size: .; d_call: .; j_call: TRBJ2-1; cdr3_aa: CASRPFEGPSYNKQFF; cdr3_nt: TGCGCCAGCAGACCCTTTGAGGGACCTTCCTACAATAAGCAGTTCTTC
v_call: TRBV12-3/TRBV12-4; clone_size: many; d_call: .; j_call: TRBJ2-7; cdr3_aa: CASSLDSHEQYF; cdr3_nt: TGTGCCAGCAGTTTAGACTCCCACGAGCAGTACTTC
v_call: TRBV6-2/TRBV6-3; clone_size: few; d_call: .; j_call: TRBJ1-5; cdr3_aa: CASKGWNQPQHF; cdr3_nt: TGTGCCAGCAAGGGTTGGAATCAGCCCCAGCATTTT
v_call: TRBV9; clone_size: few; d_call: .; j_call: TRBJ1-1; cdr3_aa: CASSVEGTGRSAFF; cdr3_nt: TGTGCCAGCAGCGTAGAGGGAACAGGGAGGAGTGCTTTCTTT
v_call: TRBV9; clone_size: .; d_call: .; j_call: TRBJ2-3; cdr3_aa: CASSVDGYTGTQYF; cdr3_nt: TGTGCCAGCAGCGTAGATGGGTACACAGGTACGCAGTATTTT
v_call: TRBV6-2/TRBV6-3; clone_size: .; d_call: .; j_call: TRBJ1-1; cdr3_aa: CASKPSGQAEAFF; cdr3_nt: TGTGCCAGCAAACCCAGCGGGCAGGCTGAAGCTTTCTTT
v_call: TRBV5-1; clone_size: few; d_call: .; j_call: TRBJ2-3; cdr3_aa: CASSELAFSTDTQYF; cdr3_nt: TGCGCCAGCAGCGAGCTAGCGTTTAGCACAGATACGCAGTATTTT
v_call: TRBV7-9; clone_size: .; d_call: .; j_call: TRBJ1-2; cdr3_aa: CASSLGFSHDGNYGYTF; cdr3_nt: TGTGCCAGCAGCTTGGGTTTCTCCCACGACGGGAACTATGGCTACACCTTC
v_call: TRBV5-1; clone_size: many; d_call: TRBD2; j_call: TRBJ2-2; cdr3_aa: CASSSGTSGKNTGELFF; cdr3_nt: TGCGCCAGCAGCTCTGGGACTAGCGGGAAGAACACCGGGGAGCTGTTTTTT
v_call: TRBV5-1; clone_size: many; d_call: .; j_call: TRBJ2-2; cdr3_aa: CASSLSISSTGELFF; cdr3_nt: TGCGCCAGCAGCTTGTCAATCAGCAGCACCGGGGAGCTGTTTTTT
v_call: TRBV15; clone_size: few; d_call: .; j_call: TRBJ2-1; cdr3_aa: CATSTSRQGGDNEQFF; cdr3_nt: TGTGCCACCAGCACCTCCCGACAGGGAGGGGACAATGAGCAGTTCTTC
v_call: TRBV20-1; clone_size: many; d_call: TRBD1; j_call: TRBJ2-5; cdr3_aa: CSAGPGTGGETQYF; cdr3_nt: TGCAGTGCCGGCCCCGGGACAGGAGGCGAGACCCAGTACTTC
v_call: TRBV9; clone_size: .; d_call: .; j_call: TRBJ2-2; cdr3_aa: CASSVGVDTGELFF; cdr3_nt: TGTGCCAGCAGCGTAGGAGTAGACACCGGGGAGCTGTTTTTT
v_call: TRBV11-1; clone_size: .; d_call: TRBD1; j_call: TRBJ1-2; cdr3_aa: CASSPRTGYGYTF; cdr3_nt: TGTGCCAGCAGCCCAAGGACAGGCTATGGCTACACCTTC
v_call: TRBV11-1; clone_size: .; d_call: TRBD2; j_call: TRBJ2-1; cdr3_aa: CASSFRGRVEQFF; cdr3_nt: TGTGCCAGCAGCTTTCGGGGGAGGGTCGAGCAGTTCTTC
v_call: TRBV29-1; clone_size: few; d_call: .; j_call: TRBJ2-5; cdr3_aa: CSVRQAKETQYF; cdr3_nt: TGCAGCGTACGACAGGCCAAAGAGACCCAGTACTTC
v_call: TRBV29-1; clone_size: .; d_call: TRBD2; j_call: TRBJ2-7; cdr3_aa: CSALGTSGYEQYF; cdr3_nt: TGCAGCGCCCTAGGGACTAGCGGCTACGAGCAGTACTTC
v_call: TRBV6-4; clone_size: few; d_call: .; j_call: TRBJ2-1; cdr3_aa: CASSPNPGNNEQFF; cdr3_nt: TGTGCCAGCAGTCCGAACCCAGGCAACAATGAGCAGTTCTTC
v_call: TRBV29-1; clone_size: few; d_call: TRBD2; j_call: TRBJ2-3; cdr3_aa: CSVEERGVSSTDTQYF; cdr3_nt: TGCAGCGTTGAGGAGCGGGGGGTTTCTAGCACAGATACGCAGTATTTT
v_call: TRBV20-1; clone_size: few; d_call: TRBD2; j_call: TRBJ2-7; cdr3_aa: CSAPLTGLIYEQYF; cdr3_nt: TGCAGTGCTCCCCTTACGGGACTAATCTACGAGCAGTACTTC
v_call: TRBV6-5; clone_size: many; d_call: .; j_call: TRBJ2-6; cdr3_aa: CASSYLIGANVLTF; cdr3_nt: TGTGCCAGCAGTTACCTGATTGGGGCCAACGTCCTGACTTTC
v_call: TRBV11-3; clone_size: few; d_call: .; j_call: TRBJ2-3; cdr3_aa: CASSPTSSWEGTDTQYF; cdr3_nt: TGTGCCAGCAGCCCGACCTCTAGCTGGGAGGGCACAGATACGCAGTATTTT
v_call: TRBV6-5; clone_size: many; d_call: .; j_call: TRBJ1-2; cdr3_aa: CASRADYGYTF; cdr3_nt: TGTGCCAGCCGGGCGGACTATGGCTACACCTTC
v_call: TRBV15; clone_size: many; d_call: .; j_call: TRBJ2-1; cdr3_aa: CATSRELAVSEQFF; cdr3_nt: TGTGCCACCAGCAGAGAACTAGCTGTAAGTGAGCAGTTCTTC
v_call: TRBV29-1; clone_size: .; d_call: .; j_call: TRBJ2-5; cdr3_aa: CSVVTKGWERETQYF; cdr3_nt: TGCAGCGTTGTGACCAAGGGATGGGAGCGGGAGACCCAGTACTTC